Presented here are 26 T cell receptor beta chains from one specimen sequenced in a study of PD-1 blockade in classical Hodgkin lymphoma. Produced via immunoSEQ multiplex PCR; TCRdb's table is partial and in-frame only. The sample includes fewer than 25,000 clones, approximately 80% seen only once; the top ten take roughly 8%. Relapse after autologous stem cell transplantation occurred in every patient, and brentuximab vedotin exposure varied. The sequenced sample was peripheral blood mononuclear cells (PBMCs), obtained before the second cycle of nivolumab. All receptors come from a human donor with classical Hodgkin lymphoma.

In DNA, the CDR3 is TGTGCCAGCAGCCCGGGGACAGGGCGGTTCACAGATACGCAGTATTTT. Amino acids: CASSPGTGRFTDTQYF. The chain is built from TRBV14 and TRBJ2-3; 9 bases fit TRBD1. The trim removed 4 bases at V and 2 bases at J, leaving 7 bases unmatched. There are 16 residues in the CDR3. CDR1 is SGHDN, CDR2 FVKESK, per germline. Using reference TRBV14 and TRBJ2-3 for the parts outside the CDR3, the full variable domain is EAGVTQFPSHSVIEKGQTVTLRCDPISGHDNLYWYRRVMGKEIKFLLHFVKESKQDESGMPNNRFLAERTGGTYSTLKVQPAELEDSGVYFCASSPGTGRFTDTQYFGPGTRLTVL.

The chain links TRBV7-9 to TRBJ1-2; maybe TRBD1 (6 bases). Germline loops: CDR1 SEHNR, CDR2 FQNEAQ (reference sequence). The CDR3 has 14 residues. The germline V and J ends were trimmed by 5 bases and 4 bases, with 14 bases remaining between them. Here the CDR3 reads CASSQRQDSYGYTF. CDR3 in DNA: TGTGCCAGCAGCCAGCGACAGGATTCCTATGGCTACACCTTC.

This clone is classed as medium-sized. The V and J genes are TRBV30 and TRBJ1-2, with 8 bases fitting TRBD1. The J segment lost 5 bases and the V segment lost 2 bases, leaving 4 bases of the junction unmatched. CDR3 length equals 13 residues. Germline CDR1 GTSNPN, CDR2 SVGIG (reference sequence). DNA of the CDR3: TGTGCCTGGAGTCTCCAGGGGGCGTATGGCTACACCTTC. Translating it yields CAWSLQGAYGYTF.

V is TRBV7-9 and J is TRBJ1-4; tentatively, D is TRBD1 (6 bases). V shed 5 bases and J shed 5 bases, with 15 bases lying between them. This CDR3 has 15 amino acids. Per germline, CDR1 SEHNR and CDR2 FQNEAQ (reference sequence). The CDR3 region has the DNA TGTGCCAGCAGCACCCATCAGGGGAGGAATGAAAAACTGTTTTTT. Translating it yields CASSTHQGRNEKLFF.

V usage is TRBV7-6 and J usage is TRBJ2-5; D is possibly TRBD1 (6 bases). Per the germline V gene, CDR1 is SGHVS and CDR2 is FNYEAQ. Trimming pared 0 bases from V and 5 bases from J, leaving 16 bases between. This CDR3 is 16 amino acids long. The CDR3 loop reads CASSLAVGGYEETQYF. CDR3 coding DNA: TGTGCCAGCAGCTTAGCGGTAGGGGGTTATGAGGAGACCCAGTACTTC.

This clone has just a few counts. The chain has TRBV20-1 and TRBJ1-5, with D unclear. V was pared by 4 bases and J by 5 bases, with 6 bases between. Germline V lookup: CDR1 DFQATT, CDR2 SNEGSKA (reference sequence). The CDR3 runs 11 residues. Written as DNA, the CDR3 is TGCAGTGCTACAAGGGATCAGCCCCAGCATTTT. As protein: CSATRDQPQHF.

This clone was counted a few times. The chain links TRBV5-1 to TRBJ1-3; D unclear. In germline, CDR1 is SGHRS, CDR2 YFSETQ. Trimming cost V 1 base and J 1 base, with 6 bases left between them. The CDR3 sequence is 14 residues long. The CDR3 region is CASSLTSSGNTIYF. CDR3 nucleotides: TGCGCCAGCAGCTTGACATCTTCTGGAAACACCATATATTTT.

This chain's CDR3 is CASSLGPGAIEAFF. DNA of the CDR3: TGTGCCAGCAGCTTGGGGCCAGGGGCTATTGAAGCTTTCTTT. The V gene is TRBV5-4, the J gene TRBJ1-1; a weak D match, TRBD1 (6 bases). Germline assignment: CDR1 SGHNT and CDR2 YYREEE (reference sequence). V was cut by 0 bases and J by 7 bases, with 13 bases left in between. The CDR3 covers 14 residues. The whole variable domain, remainder taken from reference TRBV5-4 and TRBJ1-1, is ETGVTQSPTHLIKTRGQQVTLRCSSQSGHNTVSWYQQALGQGPQFIFQYYREEENGRGNFPPRFSGLQFPNYSSELNVNALELDDSALYLCASSLGPGAIEAFFGQGTRLTVV.

The chain employs TRBV27 and TRBJ2-7; D unclear. V gave up 2 bases and J gave up 3 bases, with 8 bases separating them. CDR1 and CDR2 from the germline V gene are MNHEY and SMNVEV (reference sequence). The length of the CDR3 is 13 residues. The chain's CDR3 is CASSLGEDYEQYF. CDR3 nucleotide sequence: TGTGCCAGCAGTTTAGGAGAAGACTACGAGCAGTACTTC.

This clone was counted between two and nine times. The chain uses TRBV10-3 and TRBJ2-7; D assignment may be TRBD1 or TRBD2 (5 bases each). This CDR3 has 12 amino acids. CDR1 is ENHRY and CDR2 is SYGVKD in the germline V gene. The V end was cut by 4 bases, the J end by 5 bases, with 9 bases between. The CDR3 DNA reads TGTGCCATCAGTGGGAGAGGGGACGAGCAGTACTTC. It yields the protein CAISGRGDEQYF.

The chain carries TRBV2 and TRBJ2-3, with D maybe TRBD1 (5 bases). This CDR3 comprises 15 residues. Per the germline V gene, CDR1 is SNHLY and CDR2 is FYNNEI. V was clipped by 8 bases and J by 4 bases, with 19 bases between them. The CDR3 bases are TGTGCCAGCCGGTTGGGGCTAGGCAGGTCAGATACGCAGTATTTT. This encodes CASRLGLGRSDTQYF.

The chain recombines TRBV6-5 with TRBJ2-2; D is perhaps TRBD1 (5 bases). Germline V gene data show CDR1 as MNHEY and CDR2 as SVGAGI. The CDR3 consists of 15 residues. Trimming stripped 4 bases from V and 7 bases from J, with 16 bases between. For the CDR3, the DNA is TGTGCCAGCAGTTTAGGACACCCTGGGGTCGGGGAGCTGTTTTTT. Its translation: CASSLGHPGVGELFF.

The V call is TRBV7-8, the J call TRBJ1-4, with D tentatively TRBD1 (5 bases). Trimming cost V 5 bases and J 7 bases, with 14 bases left between them. This CDR3 spans 14 amino acids. Germline CDR1 is SGHVS and CDR2 is FQNEAQ. In DNA form, the CDR3 reads TGTGCCAGCAGCCCGGGGCTCGGGGGTGAAAAACTGTTTTTT. It yields the protein CASSPGLGGEKLFF.

Here the CDR3 reads CASSVGRGGKETQYF. In DNA form, the CDR3 reads TGTGCCAGCAGCGTAGGGCGGGGGGGCAAAGAGACCCAGTACTTC. This rearrangement joins TRBV9 to TRBJ2-5; 9 nucleotides align to TRBD2. V shed 0 bases and J 3 bases; nucleotides not matched to a gene: 3. Germline V lookup: CDR1 SGDLS, CDR2 YYNGEE. This CDR3 is 15 amino acids long.

The chain couples TRBV30 to TRBJ1-2; 8 nucleotides match TRBD1. This CDR3 comprises 13 residues. The trim removed 0 bases at V and 3 bases at J, leaving 0 bases unmatched. CDR1 is GTSNPN and CDR2 is SVGIG in the germline V gene (reference sequence). This CDR3 is CAWSVDRDYGYTF. The DNA of the CDR3 is TGTGCCTGGAGTGTGGACAGGGACTATGGCTACACCTTC.

The chain has TRBV19 and TRBJ2-5; TRBD2 aligns across 9 bases. Per germline, CDR1 LNHDA and CDR2 SQIVND (reference sequence). J was trimmed by 0 bases and V by 3 bases; bases with no gene match: 2. The CDR3 extends over 15 amino acids. For the CDR3, the DNA is TGTGCCAGTAGTATGGTAGCGGGGGACCAAGAGACCCAGTACTTC. Protein product: CASSMVAGDQETQYF.

This chain joins TRBV7-9 and TRBJ1-1; D might be TRBD1 (6 bases). V gave up 1 base and J gave up 1 base, with 19 bases separating them. This CDR3 contains 18 residues. CDR1 SEHNR and CDR2 FQNEAQ come from the germline V gene (reference sequence). The CDR3 reads CASSLGGNRVNWNTEAFF. CDR3 in DNA: TGTGCCAGCAGCTTAGGGGGGAACAGGGTTAATTGGAACACTGAAGCTTTCTTT.

As to this clone: Germline and junction disagree at one end, which may indicate a read error. This rearrangement joins TRBV4-3 to TRBJ1-1, with D possibly being TRBD1 (5 bases). Germline-derived CDR1 and CDR2 are LGHNA and YSLEER. CDR3 length: 16 amino acids. The CDR3 sequence: CASNQFLWTSNTEAFF. The CDR3 DNA sequence: TGCGCCAGCAACCAATTTTTGTGGACATCGAACACTGAAGCTTTCTTT.

The chain uses TRBV4-3 and TRBJ1-1; D gene uncertain. This CDR3 has 13 amino acids. Germline assignment: CDR1 LGHNA and CDR2 YSLEER. The V and J ends lost 0 bases and 4 bases respectively, with 6 bases between them. The CDR3 spells CASSQDRGTEAFF. Written as DNA, the CDR3 is TGCGCCAGCAGCCAAGACCGGGGCACTGAAGCTTTCTTT.

The chain recombines TRBV7-2 with TRBJ2-7; 9 nucleotides match TRBD1. CDR3 length equals 14 residues. V dropped 1 base and J dropped 5; count of bases not matched to a gene: 3. Germline V lookup: CDR1 SGHTA, CDR2 FQGNSA. CDR3 sequence reads: CASSLVRDRDEQYF. The CDR3 DNA reads TGTGCCAGCAGCTTAGTGCGGGACAGGGACGAGCAGTACTTC.

The chain links TRBV10-3 to TRBJ2-7; D possibly corresponds to TRBD1 (5 bases). The germline V and J ends were trimmed by 0 bases and 6 bases, with 18 bases remaining between them. Per the germline V gene, CDR1 is ENHRY and CDR2 is SYGVKD. The CDR3 sequence is 16 residues long. The CDR3 DNA reads TGTGCCATCAGTGAGTCGGGTGGGTATGGGGCTACCGAGCAGTACTTC. Translating it yields CAISESGGYGATEQYF.

This rearrangement joins TRBV10-2 to TRBJ1-1; 8 positions match TRBD1. Germline loops: CDR1 WSHSY, CDR2 SAAADI. V shed 6 bases and J 0 bases; nucleotides not matched to a gene: 9. CDR3 length: 16 residues. This CDR3 is CASRLGQGAMNTEAFF. For the CDR3, the DNA is TGCGCCAGCAGGTTAGGGCAGGGGGCCATGAACACTGAAGCTTTCTTT.

This chain connects TRBV4-2 to TRBJ1-2; a weak D match, TRBD1 (5 bases). Looked up from germline, CDR1 is LGHNA and CDR2 is YNFKEQ. Trimming removed 3 bases from V and 6 bases from J, with 8 bases in between. The CDR3 covers 12 residues. CDR3: CASSQNRNGYTF. The CDR3 nucleotides are TGTGCCAGCAGCCAGAACAGGAATGGCTACACCTTC.

The CDR3 DNA is TGTGCCAGCAGTTTCGAGGGGGAAAGGAAGGCCGGGGAGCTGTTTTTT. Protein product: CASSFEGERKAGELFF. The J gene is TRBJ2-2, the V gene TRBV28, with D possibly TRBD1 on 6 matching bases. The CDR3 extends over 16 amino acids. Germline assignment: CDR1 MDHEN and CDR2 SYDVKM. V lost 3 bases, J lost 6 bases, and 17 bases lay in between.

V and J are TRBV7-2 and TRBJ2-4; D remains unclear. The CDR3 has 19 residues. V was clipped by 7 bases and J by 0 bases, with 25 bases between them. From germline, CDR1 is SGHTA and CDR2 FQGNSA. CDR3 region: CASTILGAGPTLAKNIQYF. The CDR3 coding sequence is TGTGCCAGCACCATTCTGGGTGCAGGTCCAACCTTAGCCAAAAACATTCAGTACTTC.

V is TRBV9 and J is TRBJ2-3; 14 positions agree with TRBD2. V was clipped by 3 bases and J by 4 bases; unmatched bases: 4. CDR1 is SGDLS and CDR2 is YYNGEE in the germline V gene. The CDR3 consists of 16 residues. The chain's CDR3 is CASSARLAGGPDTQYF. For the CDR3, the DNA is TGTGCCAGCAGCGCCAGACTAGCGGGGGGGCCAGATACGCAGTATTTT.